The 8 T cell receptor beta chains given below trace back to one sample, sequenced in a study of OX40 agonist ivuxolimab in advanced cancers. The data were produced by immunoSEQ multiplex PCR, yet TCRdb's version contains in-frame clones alone and is incomplete. The data contain some 60,000 clones, 90% to 95% of them singletons. Specimen: CD4+ or CD8+ T cells sorted from blood, collected in a trial of the OX40 agonist ivuxolimab. These receptors all stem from an adult with an advanced solid tumor such as melanoma, head and neck, liver or kidney cancer.

For the CDR3, the DNA is TGTGCCAGCAGCGTAAACCTGGGCCCCTACAATGAGCAGTTCTTC. Its translation: CASSVNLGPYNEQFF. This sequence joins TRBV9 and TRBJ2-1; D remains unclear. CDR1 SGDLS and CDR2 YYNGEE come from the germline V gene. The CDR3 totals 15 residues. Trimming cost V 1 base and J 2 bases, with 10 bases left between them.

The chain combines TRBV7-2 with TRBJ2-1; D might be TRBD1 (6 bases). Trimming cost V 6 bases and J 2 bases, with 26 bases left between them. The CDR3 runs to 19 residues. The germline CDR1 and CDR2 sequences are SGHTA and FQGNSA. CDR3 protein: CASRSTGSVGLFTYNEQFF. CDR3 in DNA: TGTGCCAGCAGATCAACAGGGAGCGTGGGCCTTTTCACCTACAATGAGCAGTTCTTC.

The gene calls are TRBV19 and TRBJ1-1; D may be TRBD1 (6 bases). From germline, CDR1 is LNHDA and CDR2 SQIVND (reference sequence). The CDR3 consists of 16 residues. Trimming took off 6 bases at V and 4 bases at J, with 21 bases between the two ends. For the CDR3, the DNA is TGTGCCAGTAGCCCCTCCAGGGGCTGGTCGCGCACTGAAGCTTTCTTT. This codes for CASSPSRGWSRTEAFF. The full variable domain, completed using reference TRBV19 and TRBJ1-1, is DGGITQSPKYLFRKEGQNVTLSCEQNLNHDAMYWYRQDPGQGLRLIYYSQIVNDFQKGDIAEGYSVSREKKESFPLTVTSAQKNPTAFYLCASSPSRGWSRTEAFFGQGTRLTVV.

The chain couples TRBV6-1 to TRBJ1-1; D is ambiguous. V was shortened by 3 bases and J by 6 bases, with 8 bases between the two germline ends. This CDR3 spans 12 amino acids. Looked up from germline, CDR1 is MNHNS and CDR2 is SASEGT. The chain's CDR3 is CASSDPASEAFF. The CDR3 nucleotides read TGTGCCAGCAGTGACCCGGCATCTGAAGCTTTCTTT.

This clone appeared once. This chain connects TRBV6-5 to TRBJ2-5, with a tentative D call TRBD1 (6 bases). In germline, CDR1 is MNHEY, CDR2 SVGAGI. The V and J ends lost 7 bases and 5 bases respectively, with 14 bases between them. The CDR3 length is 13 residues. The CDR3 here is CASNYRVGETQYF. CDR3 sequence (DNA): TGTGCCAGCAACTACAGGGTAGGGGAGACCCAGTACTTC.

The rearrangement uses TRBV7-2 and TRBJ2-5; no firm D call. There are 15 residues in the CDR3. The V and J ends lost 0 bases and 2 bases respectively, with 10 bases between them. Germline V gene lookup returns CDR1 SGHTA and CDR2 FQGNSA. Written as DNA, the CDR3 is TGTGCCAGCAGCTTAGCCGTTAGACTGCAAGAGACCCAGTACTTC. Encoded protein: CASSLAVRLQETQYF.

This clone is categorized as large. The identical CDR3 is also encoded by other nucleotide sequences in the sample. The V call is TRBV4-2, the J call TRBJ1-5; maybe TRBD1 (5 bases). The CDR3 extends over 15 amino acids. CDR1 is LGHNA and CDR2 is YNFKEQ in the germline V gene. Trimming pared 3 bases from V and 3 bases from J, leaving 12 bases between. CDR3 DNA: TGTGCCAGCAGCCAGGAAGCAGGGAACAATCAGCCCCAGCATTTT. It yields the protein CASSQEAGNNQPQHF.

The chain recombines TRBV4-3 with TRBJ1-2; D not resolved. V lost 0 bases to trimming and J lost 4 bases, with 9 bases between them. The germline V gene encodes CDR1 LGHNA and CDR2 YSLEER. This CDR3 has 14 residues. This CDR3 reads CASSQEESAYGYTF. The CDR3 region has the DNA TGCGCCAGCAGCCAAGAGGAAAGCGCCTATGGCTACACCTTC.